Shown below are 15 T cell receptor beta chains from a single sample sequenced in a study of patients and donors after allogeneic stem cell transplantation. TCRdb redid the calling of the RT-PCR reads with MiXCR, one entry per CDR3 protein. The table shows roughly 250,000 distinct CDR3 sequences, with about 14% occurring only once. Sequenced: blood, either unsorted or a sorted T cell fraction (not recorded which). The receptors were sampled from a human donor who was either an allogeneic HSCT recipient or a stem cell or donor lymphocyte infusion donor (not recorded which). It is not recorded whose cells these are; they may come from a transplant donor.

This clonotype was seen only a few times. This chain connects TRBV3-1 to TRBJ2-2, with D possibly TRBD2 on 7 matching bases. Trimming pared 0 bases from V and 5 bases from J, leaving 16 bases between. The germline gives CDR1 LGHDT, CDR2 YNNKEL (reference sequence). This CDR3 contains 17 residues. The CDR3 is CASSQDLGGPWTGELFF. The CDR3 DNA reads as TGTGCCAGCAGCCAAGATCTGGGGGGGCCTTGGACCGGGGAGCTGTTTTTT. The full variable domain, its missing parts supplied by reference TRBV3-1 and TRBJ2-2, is DTAVSQTPKYLVTQMGNDKSIKCEQNLGHDTMYWYKQDSKKFLKIMFSYNNKELIINETVPNRFSPKSPDKAHLNLHINSLELGDSAVYFCASSQDLGGPWTGELFFGEGSRLTVL.

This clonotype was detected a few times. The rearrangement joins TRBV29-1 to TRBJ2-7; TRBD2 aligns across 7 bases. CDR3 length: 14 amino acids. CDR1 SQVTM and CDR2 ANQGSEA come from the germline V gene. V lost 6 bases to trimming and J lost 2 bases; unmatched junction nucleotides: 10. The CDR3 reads CSVESSGTPYEQYF. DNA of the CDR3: TGCAGCGTAGAATCTAGCGGTACTCCCTACGAGCAGTACTTC.

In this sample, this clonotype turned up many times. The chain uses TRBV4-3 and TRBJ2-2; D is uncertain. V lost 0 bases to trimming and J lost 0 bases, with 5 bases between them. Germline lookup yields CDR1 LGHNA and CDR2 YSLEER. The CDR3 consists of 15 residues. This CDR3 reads CASSQEPPNTGELFF. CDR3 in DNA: TGCGCCAGCAGCCAAGAACCTCCGAACACCGGGGAGCTGTTTTTT.

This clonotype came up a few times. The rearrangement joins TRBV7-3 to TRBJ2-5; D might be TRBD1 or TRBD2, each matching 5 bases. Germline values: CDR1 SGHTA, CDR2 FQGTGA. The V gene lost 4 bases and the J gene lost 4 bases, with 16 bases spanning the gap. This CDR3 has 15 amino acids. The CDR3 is CASSSTGAEGETQYF. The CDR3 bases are TGTGCCAGCAGCTCTACCGGGGCAGAGGGAGAGACCCAGTACTTC.

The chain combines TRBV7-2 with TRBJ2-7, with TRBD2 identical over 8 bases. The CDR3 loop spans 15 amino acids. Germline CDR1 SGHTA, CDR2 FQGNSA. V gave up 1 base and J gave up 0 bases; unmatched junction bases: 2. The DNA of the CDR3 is TGTGCCAGCAGCTTAGTTGCGGGGGGCTCCTACGAGCAGTACTTC. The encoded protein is CASSLVAGGSYEQYF.

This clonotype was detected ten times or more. CDR3 bases: TGTGCCAGCCTGCTGACAGGGAACTATGGCTACACCTTC. Translating gives CASLLTGNYGYTF. This rearrangement joins TRBV6-1 to TRBJ1-2; TRBD1 matches 7 bases. The CDR3 length is 13 residues. Trimming at V came to 8 bases and at J to 2 bases, leaving 5 bases not matched to a gene. Germline V gives CDR1 MNHNS, CDR2 SASEGT.

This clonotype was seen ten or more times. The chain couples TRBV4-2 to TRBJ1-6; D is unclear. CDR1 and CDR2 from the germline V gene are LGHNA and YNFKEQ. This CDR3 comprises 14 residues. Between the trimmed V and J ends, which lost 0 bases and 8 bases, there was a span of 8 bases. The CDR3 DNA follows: TGTGCCAGCAGCCAAGATACTGGAGATTCACCCCTCCACTTT. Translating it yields CASSQDTGDSPLHF.

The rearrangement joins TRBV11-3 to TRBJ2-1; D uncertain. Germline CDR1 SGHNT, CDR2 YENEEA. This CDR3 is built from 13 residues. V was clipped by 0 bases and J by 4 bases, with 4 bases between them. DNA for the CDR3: TGTGCCAGCAGCTTAGACAGGTACAATGAGCAGTTCTTC. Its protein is CASSLDRYNEQFF.

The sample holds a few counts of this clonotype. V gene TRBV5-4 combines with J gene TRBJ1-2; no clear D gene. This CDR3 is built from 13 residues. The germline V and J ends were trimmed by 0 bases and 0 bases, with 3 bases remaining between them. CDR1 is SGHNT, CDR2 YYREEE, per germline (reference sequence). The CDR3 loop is CASSLVTNYGYTF. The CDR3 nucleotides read TGTGCCAGCAGCTTGGTCACTAACTATGGCTACACCTTC. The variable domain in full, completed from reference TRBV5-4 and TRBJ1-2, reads ETGVTQSPTHLIKTRGQQVTLRCSSQSGHNTVSWYQQALGQGPQFIFQYYREEENGRGNFPPRFSGLQFPNYSSELNVNALELDDSALYLCASSLVTNYGYTFGSGTRLTVV.

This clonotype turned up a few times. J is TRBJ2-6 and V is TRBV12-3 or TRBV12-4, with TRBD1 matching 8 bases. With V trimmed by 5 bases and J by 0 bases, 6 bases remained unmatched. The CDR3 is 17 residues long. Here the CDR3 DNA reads TGTGCCAGCAGTGCCCGGACAGGGAACTCTGGGGCCAACGTCCTGACTTTC. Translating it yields CASSARTGNSGANVLTF.

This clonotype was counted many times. CDR3 region: CSARDWDIEETQYF. The DNA for the CDR3 is TGCAGTGCTAGAGATTGGGACATCGAAGAGACCCAGTACTTC. The rearrangement links TRBV20-1 to TRBJ2-5; D is possibly TRBD1 (6 bases). Germline CDR1 is DFQATT and CDR2 is SNEGSKA (reference sequence). The CDR3 runs to 14 residues. Trimming took 0 bases from V and 3 from J, leaving 11 bases between them.

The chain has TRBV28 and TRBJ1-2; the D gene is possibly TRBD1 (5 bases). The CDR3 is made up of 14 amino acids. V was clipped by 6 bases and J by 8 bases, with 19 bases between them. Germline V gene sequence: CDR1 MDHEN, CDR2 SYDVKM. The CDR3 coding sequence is TGTGCCAGCAGCTCTTCAGGGTTCGTGATCGGCTACACCTTC. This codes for CASSSSGFVIGYTF.

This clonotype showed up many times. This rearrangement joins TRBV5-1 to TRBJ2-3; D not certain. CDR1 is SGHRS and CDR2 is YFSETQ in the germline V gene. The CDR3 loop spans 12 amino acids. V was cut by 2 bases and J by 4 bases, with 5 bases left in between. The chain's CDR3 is CASSFRADTQYF. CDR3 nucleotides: TGCGCCAGCAGCTTTAGGGCAGATACGCAGTATTTT.

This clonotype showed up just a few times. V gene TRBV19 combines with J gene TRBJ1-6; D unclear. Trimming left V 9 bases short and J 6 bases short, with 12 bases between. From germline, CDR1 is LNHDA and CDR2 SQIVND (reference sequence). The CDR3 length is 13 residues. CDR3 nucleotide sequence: TGTGCCAGCCAAGGGAGTGGTAATTCACCCCTCCACTTT. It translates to CASQGSGNSPLHF.

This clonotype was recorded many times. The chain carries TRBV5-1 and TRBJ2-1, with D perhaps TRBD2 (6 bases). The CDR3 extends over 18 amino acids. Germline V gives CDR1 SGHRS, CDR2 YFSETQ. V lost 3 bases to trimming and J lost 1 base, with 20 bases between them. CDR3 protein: CASSSGFTSSWSYNEQFF. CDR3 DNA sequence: TGCGCCAGCAGCTCCGGTTTTACTAGCAGTTGGTCCTACAATGAGCAGTTCTTC. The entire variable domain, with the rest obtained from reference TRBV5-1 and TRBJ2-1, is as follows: KAGVTQTPRYLIKTRGQQVTLSCSPISGHRSVSWYQQTPGQGLQFLFEYFSETQRNKGNFPGRFSGRQFSNSRSEMNVSTLELGDSALYLCASSSGFTSSWSYNEQFFGPGTRLTVL.